A selection of T cell receptor beta chains follows, all from one sample in a study of blood T cell repertoires in COVID-19. The protocol was immunoSEQ multiplex PCR, while the TCRdb copy is restricted to in-frame clones and leaves out a portion. The data contain around 170,000 clones, 90% of them singletons. The sample comprised peripheral blood. Receptor source: a man in his forties or fifties with acute or convalescent COVID-19. CDR3s include the opening cysteine and the closing phenylalanine or tryptophan. The D gene is left open where the match is weak. Clone size is shown for a subset of rows, as once, few, many or a class of expanded clone.

v_call	j_call	d_call	clone_size	cdr3_nt	cdr3_aa
TRBV6-2/TRBV6-3	TRBJ2-1	TRBD2	-	TGTGCCAGCAGTTACACCCAGGCTAGCGGGGGCCGCTCCTACAATGAGCAGTTCTTC	CASSYTQASGGRSYNEQFF
TRBV28	TRBJ2-1	-	-	TGTGCCAGCAGACAGGTTTTCAATGAGCAGTTCTTC	CASRQVFNEQFF
TRBV7-9	TRBJ1-4	TRBD1	-	TGTGCCAGCAGCCGACAGGGCCCTCCAGGGGATGATGAAAAACTGTTTTTT	CASSRQGPPGDDEKLFF
TRBV10-3	TRBJ2-2	TRBD2	-	TGTGCCATCAGTGGATCCGGGACTAGCACCGGGGAGCTGTTTTTT	CAISGSGTSTGELFF
TRBV12-3/TRBV12-4	TRBJ1-1	-	-	TGTGCCAGCGGGCTGTCGGATCGGACTGAAGCTTTCTTT	CASGLSDRTEAFF
TRBV21-1	TRBJ1-1	-	-	TGTGCCAGCAGCAGAGCCGGACAGGGAGCTTTCTTT	CASSRAGQGAFF
TRBV6-5	TRBJ2-7	-	few	TGTGCCAGCAGTTCTACGGCCGACCGGGGCTACGAGCAGTACTTC	CASSSTADRGYEQYF
TRBV5-1	TRBJ1-6	-	-	TGCGCCAGCGGGCGGGATCCACCCCTCCACTTT	CASGRDPPLHF
TRBV6-2/TRBV6-3	TRBJ2-1	TRBD1	-	TGTGCCAGCAGTCGACAGGGGGCGGGGGAGCAGTTCTTC	CASSRQGAGEQFF
TRBV5-1	TRBJ2-1	TRBD1	few	TGCGCCAGCAGCTTCCGGGACAGCAATTACAATGAGCAGTTCTTC	CASSFRDSNYNEQFF
TRBV5-6	TRBJ2-1	TRBD2	-	TGTGCCAGCAGCCGGCGGACTAGCGGGAGGGTCAATGAGCAGTTCTTC	CASSRRTSGRVNEQFF
TRBV9	TRBJ2-5	-	-	TGTGCCAGCAGCCCAGGGGGGTCCCAAGAGACCCAGTACTTC	CASSPGGSQETQYF
TRBV6-4	TRBJ2-3	-	-	TGTGCCAGCAGTGACCAGGGGTTGACAGATACGCAGTATTTT	CASSDQGLTDTQYF
TRBV7-9	TRBJ2-5	TRBD1	-	TGTGCCAGCAGCGAATCAGGACAGGGGAGGGAGACCCAGTACTTC	CASSESGQGRETQYF
TRBV10-1	TRBJ2-4	TRBD1	-	TGCGCCAGCAGCGGACAGGGTTCGAGAAACATTCAGTACTTC	CASSGQGSRNIQYF
TRBV12-5	TRBJ2-1	-	-	TGTGCTAGCGGGAGCTCCTACAATGAGCAGTTCTTC	CASGSSYNEQFF
TRBV5-5	TRBJ1-1	TRBD1	-	TGTGCCAGCAGCGAACAGGACAGGGTTACTGAAGCTTTCTTT	CASSEQDRVTEAFF
TRBV28	TRBJ2-1	-	-	TGTGCCAGCAGTTTCCACGGGAGGGGGCACAATGAGCAGTTCTTC	CASSFHGRGHNEQFF
TRBV27	TRBJ2-1	-	-	TGTGCCAGCAGTTTATCCCCGCTGGGAGTCAACAATGAGCAGTTCTTC	CASSLSPLGVNNEQFF
TRBV4-2	TRBJ2-1	-	-	TGTGCCAGCAGCCACGAACTTTACAATGAGCAGTTCTTC	CASSHELYNEQFF
TRBV7-8	TRBJ2-1	TRBD2	once	TGTGCCAGCAGCTCCCAGAGCGGGGGCTTCTACAATGAGCAGTTCTTC	CASSSQSGGFYNEQFF
TRBV18	TRBJ1-1	TRBD1	-	TGTGCCAGCTCACCATTTTCCACAGGGGGGATGAACACTGAAGCTTTCTTT	CASSPFSTGGMNTEAFF
TRBV10-2	TRBJ1-2	TRBD1	once	TGCGCCAGCAGTGAGGCAGGGGGAGGCTATGGCTACACCTTC	CASSEAGGGYGYTF
TRBV28	TRBJ1-5	TRBD1	-	TGTGCCAGCAGTACTATAGGGACAGGCAATCAGCCCCAGCATTTT	CASSTIGTGNQPQHF
TRBV5-1	TRBJ1-2	-	-	TGCGCCAGCAGCTTCGACACATATCTTAACTATGGCTACACCTTC	CASSFDTYLNYGYTF
TRBV10-2	TRBJ1-1	-	once	TGCGCCAGCAGGACCACAGAGAACACTGAAGCTTTCTTT	CASRTTENTEAFF
TRBV24-1	TRBJ2-3	TRBD2	-	TGTGCCACCAGTGATGTCGACCGCGGGGGAGATACGCAGTATTTT	CATSDVDRGGDTQYF
TRBV2	TRBJ2-3	TRBD2	-	TGTGCCAGCAGGGACCCTAGACTAGCAGAAAGCACAGATACGCAGTATTTT	CASRDPRLAESTDTQYF
TRBV12-3/TRBV12-4	TRBJ1-5	-	few	TGTGCCAGCAGTTTCGGGGGAGATCAGCCCCAGCATTTT	CASSFGGDQPQHF